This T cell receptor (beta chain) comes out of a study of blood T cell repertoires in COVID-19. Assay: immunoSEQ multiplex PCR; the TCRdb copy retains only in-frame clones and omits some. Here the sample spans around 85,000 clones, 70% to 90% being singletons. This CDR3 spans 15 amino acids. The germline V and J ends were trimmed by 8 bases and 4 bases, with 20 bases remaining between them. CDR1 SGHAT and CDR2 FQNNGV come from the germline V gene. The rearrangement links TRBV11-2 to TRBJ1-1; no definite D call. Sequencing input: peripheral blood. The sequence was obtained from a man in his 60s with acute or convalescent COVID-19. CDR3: CASLTPTLGSTEAFF. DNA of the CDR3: TGTGCCAGCCTGACCCCAACCCTTGGGAGCACTGAAGCTTTCTTT.